This T cell receptor (beta chain) emerged from a study of CD8 T cells in Susac syndrome. Turning to the study itself: Among the Susac syndrome patients who underwent sequencing, about 6 had clinically active disease, while eight of them were in remission. Study-wide points: The CD4+ T cell repertoires from Susac syndrome exhibited no clonal expansion.

A note on this clonotype: No antigen is known for it.

Random hexamers were used to reverse transcribe an amount of about 0.45 to 1 ug RNA. TCRdb reprocessed the immunoSEQ multiplex PCR reads via MiXCR and lists one record per CDR3 protein. The sample contains some 200,000 distinct CDR3 sequences, approximately 94% of which appear only once. Germline V lookup: CDR1 SNHLY, CDR2 FYNNEI. V was cut by 7 bases and J by 2 bases, with 25 bases left in between. The CDR3 length is 18 residues. V and J are TRBV2 and TRBJ2-3; TRBD2 might be the D (5 bases). This clonotype was sampled from a human donor with Susac syndrome. Material: CD4+ T cells from PBMCs. CDR3 in DNA: TGTGCCAGCAACCAAGAGGGTCTCCCCCTTCGGTACACAGATACGCAGTATTTT. Residues: CASNQEGLPLRYTDTQYF.